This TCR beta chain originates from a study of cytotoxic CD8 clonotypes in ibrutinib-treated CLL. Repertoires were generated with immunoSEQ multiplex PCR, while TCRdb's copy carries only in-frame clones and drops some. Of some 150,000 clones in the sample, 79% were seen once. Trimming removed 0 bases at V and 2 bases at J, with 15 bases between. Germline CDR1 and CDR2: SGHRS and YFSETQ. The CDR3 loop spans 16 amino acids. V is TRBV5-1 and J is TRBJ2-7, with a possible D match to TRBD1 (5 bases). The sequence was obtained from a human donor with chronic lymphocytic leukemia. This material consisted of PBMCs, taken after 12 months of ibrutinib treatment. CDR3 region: CASSLGASQGTYEQYF. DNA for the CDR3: TGCGCCAGCAGCTTGGGGGCCTCCCAGGGCACCTACGAGCAGTACTTC. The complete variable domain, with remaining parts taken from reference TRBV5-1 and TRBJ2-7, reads KAGVTQTPRYLIKTRGQQVTLSCSPISGHRSVSWYQQTPGQGLQFLFEYFSETQRNKGNFPGRFSGRQFSNSRSEMNVSTLELGDSALYLCASSLGASQGTYEQYFGPGTRLTVT.